This entry lists 9 T cell receptor beta chains sequenced from one sample in a study of regulatory T cells in long-lasting Graves disease (dated by TCRdb to the early 2020s). The intended sense of this specimen's time point label: newly diagnosed GD, antithyroid drugs for less than 3 months. For both TCR sequencing and RNA sequencing, RNA was extracted from PBMCs in TRIzol. To prepare the library, multiplex PCR was applied. This sample was sequenced with an Illumina HiSeq 4000. iRepertoire HTBI primers and Arm-PCR amplification of CDR3 regions were used to construct TCR beta libraries. TCRdb applied fastp at Q25 and MiXCR to the public reads, then kept only in-frame beta chains. Every entry covers one CDR3 protein and lists the most common genes and DNA from its rows. This sample comprises fewer than 350,000 distinct CDR3 sequences, 18% of them detected only once. The biggest ten clones account for less than 45% of the sample.

Sequencing was performed on peripheral blood mononuclear cells (PBMCs), taken at new diagnosis, from a patient treated with antithyroid drugs. These receptors all come from a female donor with Graves disease.

This clonotype was seen ten or more times. The V call is TRBV3-1, the J call TRBJ1-2; no firm D call. Trimming left V 0 bases short and J 4 bases short, with 15 bases between. CDR3 size: 16 residues. Germline values: CDR1 LGHDT, CDR2 YNNKEL (reference sequence). The CDR3, as DNA: TGTGCCAGCAGCCAAGATCTCGTCGGCACAGTCTATGGCTACACCTTC. Its translation is CASSQDLVGTVYGYTF.

This clonotype was seen at least ten times. This chain links TRBV18 with TRBJ2-4; 8 bases line up with TRBD1. CDR3 length equals 16 residues. Trimming cost V 3 bases and J 3 bases; bases outside gene matches: 7. Germline V gives CDR1 KGHSH, CDR2 LQKENI. As DNA, the CDR3 is TGTGCCAGCTCACCTCGGCCGACAGGGGACAAAAACATTCAGTACTTC. It is translated as CASSPRPTGDKNIQYF. The full variable domain, in which reference TRBV18 and TRBJ2-4 provide the parts outside the CDR3, is NAGVMQNPRHLVRRRGQEARLRCSPMKGHSHVYWYRQLPEEGLKFMVYLQKENIIDESGMPKERFSAEFPKEGPSILRIQQVVRGDSAAYFCASSPRPTGDKNIQYFGAGTRLSVL.

At least ten counts were recorded for this clonotype. CDR3 sequence reads: CAVSSGSLSSYEQYF. The CDR3 DNA reads TGTGCCGTATCCAGCGGGAGCCTAAGCTCCTACGAGCAGTACTTC. This chain uses TRBV11-3 with TRBJ2-7, with 8 bases fitting TRBD2. CDR1 and CDR2 (germline): SGHNT, YENEEA. CDR3 length equals 15 residues. The junction had 12 bases not matched to a gene; V was cut back by 11 bases and J by 0 bases.

This clonotype was counted ten times or more. The chain combines TRBV6-1 with TRBJ2-2; D call uncertain. V dropped 5 bases and J dropped 3 bases, with 7 bases sitting between them. CDR3 length equals 13 residues. Germline values: CDR1 MNHNS, CDR2 SASEGT. In nucleotides, the CDR3 is TGTGCCAGCAGTCGGTCATACACCGGGGAGCTGTTTTTT. It specifies CASSRSYTGELFF.

A remark on this clonotype: This sequence is one base from a far larger clone and is likely a read error. The DNA for the CDR3 is TGTGCCAGCAGTTTAGCGATTAGCGGGGCGACGATCTTGACCCAGTTCTTC. Translating it yields CASSLAISGATILTQFF. The rearrangement uses TRBV12-3 or TRBV12-4 and TRBJ2-1, with 8 positions matching TRBD2. The V segment lost 0 bases and the J segment 13 bases; nucleotides outside the gene matches: 17. There are 17 residues in the CDR3.

With regard to this clonotype: This may arise from a read error, as a much more abundant clone is one base away. The chain recombines TRBV29-1 with TRBJ2-7; no firm D call. The germline gives CDR1 SQVTM, CDR2 ANQGSEA. Trimming removed 2 bases from V and 4 bases from J, with 9 bases in between. This CDR3 region has 12 residues. The CDR3 DNA reads TGCAGCGTTGAAAAGATTGGGTACGAGCAGTACTTC. Residues: CSVEKIGYEQYF.

This clonotype was recorded only once. The chain recombines TRBV25-1 with TRBJ2-4, with D possibly TRBD1 on 5 matching bases. V was shortened by 6 bases and J by 0 bases, with 15 bases between the two germline ends. This CDR3 is built from 16 residues. The germline V gene encodes CDR1 MGHDK and CDR2 SYGVNS. The CDR3 DNA is TGTGCCAGCAGCAAGACAGACCCTGTAGCCAAAAACATTCAGTACTTC. It is translated as CASSKTDPVAKNIQYF.

This clonotype appeared many times. This sequence joins TRBV28 and TRBJ1-1; no definite D call. Germline values: CDR1 MDHEN, CDR2 SYDVKM. Trimming left V 5 bases short and J 5 bases short, with 12 bases between. This CDR3 is 13 amino acids long. CDR3 protein: CASSPSEGTEAFF. CDR3 DNA: TGTGCCAGCAGTCCCTCCGAGGGAACTGAAGCTTTCTTT.

This clonotype was detected many times. The chain links TRBV20-1 to TRBJ2-3; D is ambiguous. CDR1 and CDR2 from the germline V gene are DFQATT and SNEGSKA (reference sequence). This CDR3 has 11 amino acids. V lost 2 bases to trimming and J lost 2 bases, with 2 bases between them. CDR3 loop: CSARLTDTQYF. In DNA form, the CDR3 reads TGCAGTGCTAGACTCACAGATACGCAGTATTTT.